This TCR beta chain emerged from a study of shared clonotypes between healthy human individuals. Whole-study context: A couple of women and a few men aged 18 to 49 made up the donors. CD4 naive cells filled three plates per donor, CD4 memory three, CD8 naive two and CD8 memory one.

This clone was observed a handful of times. What it binds is unknown. Profiled with immunoSEQ multiplex PCR; TCRdb holds only in-frame clones, not every one. The sample has roughly 330,000 clones, roughly 70% seen once; the top ten hold around 10%. Study-wide results and limits: Larger estimated richness was generally recorded for naive subsets relative to memory subsets. Sharing across four donors was seen in approximately 5.2% of naive CD4 clonotypes.

The TCR sequence derives from a man younger than 45 in good health. Material for sequencing was memory CD4+ T cells sorted from blood. The subset was: CD45RA-negative fraction.

CDR3 in amino acids: CASRYGLAGYYEQYF. DNA for the CDR3: TGTGCCAGCAGGTACGGGCTAGCGGGATACTACGAGCAGTACTTC. The rearrangement links TRBV6-1 to TRBJ2-7; 9 nucleotides line up with TRBD2. The CDR3 is made up of 15 amino acids. With V trimmed by 6 bases and J by 3 bases, 9 bases remained unmatched. The germline CDR1 and CDR2 sequences are MNHNS and SASEGT.